This T cell receptor beta chain appears in the sequencing data of a study of OX40 agonist ivuxolimab in advanced cancers. Findings of the study overall: Also showing low normalized T-cell clonal expansion were some of the nonresponders. The study observed clonal expansion of CD4+ and CD8+ blood T cells by week 6 at 0.1 to 3.0 mg/kg.

The data were produced by immunoSEQ multiplex PCR, yet TCRdb's version contains in-frame clones alone and is incomplete. The sample has 85,000 to 90,000 clones, roughly 85% seen once. Concerning this clone itself: Its specificity is not known.

Patients were ruled out by autoimmune disease history or systemic immunosuppression. Germline CDR1 SGHRS, CDR2 YFSETQ. The CDR3 extends over 16 amino acids. The J segment lost 7 bases and the V segment lost 0 bases, leaving 10 bases of the junction unmatched. The chain employs TRBV5-1 and TRBJ2-5; 9 nucleotides match TRBD2. This TCR was sampled from an adult with an advanced solid tumor such as melanoma, head and neck, liver or kidney cancer. The specimen was CD4+ or CD8+ T cells sorted from blood, collected in a trial of the OX40 agonist ivuxolimab. The CDR3 protein is CASSLALAGREGTQYF. The CDR3 DNA follows: TGCGCCAGCAGCTTGGCGCTAGCGGGGCGGGAAGGGACCCAGTACTTC.